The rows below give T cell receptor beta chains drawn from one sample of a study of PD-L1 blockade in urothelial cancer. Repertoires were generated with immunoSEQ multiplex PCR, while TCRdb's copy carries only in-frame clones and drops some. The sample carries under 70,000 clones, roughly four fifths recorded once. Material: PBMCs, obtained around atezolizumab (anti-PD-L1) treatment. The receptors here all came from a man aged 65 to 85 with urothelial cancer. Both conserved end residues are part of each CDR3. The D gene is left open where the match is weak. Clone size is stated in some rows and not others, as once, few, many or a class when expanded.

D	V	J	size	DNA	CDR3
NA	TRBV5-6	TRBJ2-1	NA	TGTGCCAGCAGCTTGGAAACAGGGAATGAGCAGTTCTTC	CASSLETGNEQFF
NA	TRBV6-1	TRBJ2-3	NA	TGTGCCAGCAGTGTAACTGGAGAACGGACAGATACGCAGTATTTT	CASSVTGERTDTQYF
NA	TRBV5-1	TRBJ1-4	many	TGCGCCAGCAGGCGGACACCGGCTAATGAAAAACTGTTTTTT	CASRRTPANEKLFF
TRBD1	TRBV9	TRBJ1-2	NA	TGTGCCAGCAGCCCCCGACAGGGGGCGCTTAGTGGCTACACCTTC	CASSPRQGALSGYTF
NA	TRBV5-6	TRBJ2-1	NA	TGTGCCAGCATGTCGGGGGGCCCCTACAATGAGCAGTTCTTC	CASMSGGPYNEQFF
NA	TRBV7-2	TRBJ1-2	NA	TGTGCCAGCAGCTTAGGGAACTCGAGGGGCTACACCTTC	CASSLGNSRGYTF
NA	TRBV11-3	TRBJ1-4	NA	TGTGCCAGCAGCTCAGCGGGGGGGGCAGGTGAAAAACTGTTTTTT	CASSSAGGAGEKLFF
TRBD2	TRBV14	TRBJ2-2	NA	TGTGCCAGCAGCCAACTAGCGGGATGGACCGGGGAGCTGTTTTTT	CASSQLAGWTGELFF
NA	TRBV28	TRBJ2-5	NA	TGTGCCAGCCTCGGGTGGGGGGAAAGTGGGGAGACCCAGTACTTC	CASLGWGESGETQYF
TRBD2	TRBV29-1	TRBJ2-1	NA	TGCAGCGCAGGACTAGCGGAATACTCCTACAATGAGCAGTTCTTC	CSAGLAEYSYNEQFF
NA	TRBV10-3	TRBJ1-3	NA	TGTGCCATCAGTGACGAACTCTCTGGAAACACCATATATTTT	CAISDELSGNTIYF
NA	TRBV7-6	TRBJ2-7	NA	TGTGCCAGCAGCATAAGCAGGGATGACGAGCAGTACTTC	CASSISRDDEQYF
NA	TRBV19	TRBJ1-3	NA	TGTGCCAGTGGGAGGGACACCGAAAACACCATATATTTT	CASGRDTENTIYF
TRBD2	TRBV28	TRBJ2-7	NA	TGTGCCAGCAGTCCTGCTAGCGGGGGAGGAGGGCAGTACTTC	CASSPASGGGGQYF
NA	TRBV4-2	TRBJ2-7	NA	TGTGCCAGCAGCCAAGATAACACCTACGAGCAGTACTTC	CASSQDNTYEQYF
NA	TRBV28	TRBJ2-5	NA	TGTGCCAGCAGTTTATGGAGAGCGGACGACCAAGAGACCCAGTACTTC	CASSLWRADDQETQYF
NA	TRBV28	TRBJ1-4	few	TGTGCCAGCAGTCCCTCCGGAGGGCTATCGGGAAAACTGTTTTTT	CASSPSGGLSGKLFF
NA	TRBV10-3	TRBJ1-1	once	TGTGCCATCAGGGGCGGTGGAGGGGTGAACACTGAAGCTTTCTTT	CAIRGGGGVNTEAFF
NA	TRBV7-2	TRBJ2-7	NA	TGTGCCAGCAGCTTATCAGCCGGGGAATTGGGCGAGCAGTACTTC	CASSLSAGELGEQYF
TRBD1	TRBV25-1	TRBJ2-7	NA	TGTGCCAGCAGTGCCTCCGGTGGGGGACAGGGAGACTACGAGCAGTACTTC	CASSASGGGQGDYEQYF
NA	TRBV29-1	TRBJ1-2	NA	TGCAGCGCCAGCGCAGGGGAAGATGGCTACACCTTC	CSASAGEDGYTF
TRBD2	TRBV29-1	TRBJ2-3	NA	TGCAGCGTTGCCGGAGCGGGGCCCACAGATACGCAGTATTTT	CSVAGAGPTDTQYF
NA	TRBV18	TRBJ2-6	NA	TGTGCCAGCTCACGGGGGGGCGCTTCCTCTGGGGCCAACGTCCTGACTTTC	CASSRGGASSGANVLTF
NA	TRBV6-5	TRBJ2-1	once	TGTGCCAGCAGCTCCCCCCCCGTCTACAATGAGCAGTTCTTC	CASSSPPVYNEQFF
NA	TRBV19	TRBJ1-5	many	TGTGCCAGTAACCCTAGTGAGCCGGGAGGTCAGCCCCAGCATTTT	CASNPSEPGGQPQHF
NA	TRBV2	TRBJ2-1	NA	TGTGCCAGCATCGTAGATCACCCCTACAATGAGCAGTTCTTC	CASIVDHPYNEQFF
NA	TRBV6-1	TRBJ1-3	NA	TGTGCCAGCAGTGGACAGAACTCTGGAAACACCATATATTTT	CASSGQNSGNTIYF
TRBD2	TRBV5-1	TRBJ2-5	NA	TGCGCCAGCAGCTTTAGACTAGCGGGAGGAGGCGTAAAGACCCAGTACTTC	CASSFRLAGGGVKTQYF
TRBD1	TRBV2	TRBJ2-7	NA	TGTGCCAGCAGTGCGGCCGGGACAGGGAATCGGGAGCAGTACTTC	CASSAAGTGNREQYF
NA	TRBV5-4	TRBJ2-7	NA	TGTGCCAGCAGCGCCCCGGGTACCTACGAGCAGTACTTC	CASSAPGTYEQYF
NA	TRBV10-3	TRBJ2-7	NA	TGTGCCATCAGTCTCCGGGGGACCGCGGGCGAGCAGTACTTC	CAISLRGTAGEQYF
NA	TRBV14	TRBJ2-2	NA	TGTGCCAGCAGCCCCTTCACCGAGACTAGGGCCCGAGGGGAGCTGTTTTTT	CASSPFTETRARGELFF
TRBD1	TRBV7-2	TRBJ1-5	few	TGTGCCAGCAGCTTAAGTACAGGGGGTCAGCCCCAGCATTTT	CASSLSTGGQPQHF
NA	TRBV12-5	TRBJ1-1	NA	TGTGCTACCCAGCCCGGACTTCAGAACACTGAAGCTTTCTTT	CATQPGLQNTEAFF
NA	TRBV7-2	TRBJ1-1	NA	TGTGCCAGCAGCTTAGTCCTAGGGGTGGGCACTGAAGCTTTCTTT	CASSLVLGVGTEAFF
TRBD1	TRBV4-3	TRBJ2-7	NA	TGCGCCAGCAGCCAAACTACAGGGGGCGGAACAACCGAGCAGTACTTC	CASSQTTGGGTTEQYF
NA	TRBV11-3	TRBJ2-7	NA	TGTGCCAGCAGCTTGTACCTCGGGTCGTTCTACGAGCAGTACTTC	CASSLYLGSFYEQYF
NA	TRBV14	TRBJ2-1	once	TGTGCCAGCAGCCTACTAGAGACTAGCAATGAGCAGTTCTTC	CASSLLETSNEQFF
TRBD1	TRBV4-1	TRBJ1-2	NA	TGCGCCAGCAGCCAAGCAGGGGGGCACGGCTACACCTTC	CASSQAGGHGYTF
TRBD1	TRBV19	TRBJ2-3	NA	TGTGCCAGTAGACCCTCCGAGGACAGGGGCACAGATACGCAGTATTTT	CASRPSEDRGTDTQYF
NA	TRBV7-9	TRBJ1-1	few	TGTGCCAGCAGCATACAGTTTGAAGCTTTCTTT	CASSIQFEAFF
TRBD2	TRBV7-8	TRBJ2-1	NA	TGTGCCAGCAGCTTAGGAACCAGCGGGAGGGCCCGCAATGAGCAGTTCTTC	CASSLGTSGRARNEQFF
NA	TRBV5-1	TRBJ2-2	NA	TGCGCCAGCAGCCCTCCAGATCGCGGGGAGCTGTTTTTT	CASSPPDRGELFF
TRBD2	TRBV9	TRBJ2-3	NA	TGTGCCAGCAGCGTAGCGCCCGGGACTAGCGGCAAGAGGGACACAGATACGCAGTATTTT	CASSVAPGTSGKRDTDTQYF
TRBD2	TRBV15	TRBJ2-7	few	TGTGCCACCAGCAAGGGACTAGCGGGATACGAGCAGTACTTC	CATSKGLAGYEQYF
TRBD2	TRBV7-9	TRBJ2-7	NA	TGTGCCATTGGCGGGACTAGCGGGAGCCACCCCTCCTACGAGCAGTACTTC	CAIGGTSGSHPSYEQYF
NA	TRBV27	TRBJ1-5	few	TGTGCCAGCAGTTTACGAGGCCTTCAGCCCCAGCATTTT	CASSLRGLQPQHF
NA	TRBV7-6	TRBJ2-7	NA	TGTGCCAGCAGCTTAGCGGAGGGCCCCCCCTACGAGCAGTACTTC	CASSLAEGPPYEQYF
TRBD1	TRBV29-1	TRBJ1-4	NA	TGCAGCGCCGGGACAGCAACTAATGAAAAACTGTTTTTT	CSAGTATNEKLFF
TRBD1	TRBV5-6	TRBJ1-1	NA	TGTGCCAGCAGCTTGGGCCAGGGGGCGAACACTGAAGCTTTCTTT	CASSLGQGANTEAFF